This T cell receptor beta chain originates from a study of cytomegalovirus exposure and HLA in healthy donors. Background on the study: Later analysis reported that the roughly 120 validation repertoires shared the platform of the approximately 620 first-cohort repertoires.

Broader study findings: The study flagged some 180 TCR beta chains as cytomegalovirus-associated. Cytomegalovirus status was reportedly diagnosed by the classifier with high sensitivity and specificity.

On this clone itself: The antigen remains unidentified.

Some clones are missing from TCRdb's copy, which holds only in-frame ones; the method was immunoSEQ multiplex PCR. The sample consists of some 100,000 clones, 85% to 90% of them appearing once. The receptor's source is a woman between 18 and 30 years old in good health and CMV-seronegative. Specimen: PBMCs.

DNA of the CDR3: TGTGCCAGCAGCTTCCGTGGGGGGAATTCACCCCTCCACTTT. This sequence encodes CASSFRGGNSPLHF. The V gene is TRBV5-4, the J gene TRBJ1-6, with D perhaps TRBD1 (5 bases). This CDR3 has 14 residues. Germline V gene lookup returns CDR1 SGHNT and CDR2 YYREEE (reference sequence). The germline V and J ends were trimmed by 2 bases and 7 bases, with 10 bases remaining between them.